This T cell receptor beta chain was captured in a study of blood T cell repertoires in COVID-19. Overall study: Samples of COVID-19 (acute and convalescent) were obtained from the United States, Italy and Spain. PBMCs, B-cell-depleted T cells, or T cells provided the cDNA or gDNA that made up the material.

This CDR3 has 13 residues. CDR1 and CDR2 from the germline V gene are GTSNPN and SVGIG (reference sequence). V shed 4 bases, J shed 5 bases, and the junction held 7 bases outside the gene matches. Original analysis: Reference gene primer amplification yielded estimated nucleated cell counts. Sequencing was performed with immunoSEQ multiplex PCR; in TCRdb, only in-frame clones are kept and a portion is missing. V and J calls and clone size follow that table, whereas D and trimming were derived from the DNA. This table holds tens of thousands of clones, over 60% found once. The chain carries TRBV30 and TRBJ1-2, with TRBD1 matching over 7 bases. This TCR was sampled from a man in his sixties with active COVID-19. The sequencing input was peripheral blood. CDR3 sequence: CAWTPTGVYGYTF. The CDR3 DNA follows: TGTGCCTGGACCCCCACAGGGGTATATGGCTACACCTTC. The full variable domain, with the rest looked up from reference TRBV30 and TRBJ1-2, is SQTIHQWPATLVQPVGSPLSLECTVEGTSNPNLYWYRQAAGRGLQLLFYSVGIGQISSEVPQNLSASRPQDRQFILSSKKLLLSDSGFYLCAWTPTGVYGYTFGSGTRLTVV.